This TCR beta chain is drawn from a study of T cell responses to AZD1222 COVID-19 vaccine. Looking at the study overall: Second doses at about 4 or about 12 weeks were pooled.

Produced via immunoSEQ multiplex PCR; TCRdb's table is partial and in-frame only. This repertoire shows roughly 150,000 clones, around nine tenths found once; its top ten account for 4.5% to 6.5%. Turning to this clone: Its antigen is currently unknown.

Germline CDR1 is MDHEN and CDR2 is SYDVKM. The CDR3 length is 16 residues. Trimming shortened V by 5 bases and J by 0 bases, and 14 bases separated the two germline ends. Study-level results: In a largely white British group with more females than males, clonal diversity was possibly underestimated. Distributed over spike, vaccine-associated CD4 TCRs predominated at 160-218 and 743-854. Breadth and depth of Spike-specific TCRs rose after two AZD1222 doses.

The chain links TRBV28 to TRBJ1-5, with no clear D. Material: peripheral blood, obtained on day 0 of AZD1222 vaccination. The sequence derives from an adult in good health. CDR3 loop: CASSQAGRTSNQPQHF. The CDR3 DNA reads as TGTGCCAGCAGTCAAGCGGGGAGGACTAGCAATCAGCCCCAGCATTTT.